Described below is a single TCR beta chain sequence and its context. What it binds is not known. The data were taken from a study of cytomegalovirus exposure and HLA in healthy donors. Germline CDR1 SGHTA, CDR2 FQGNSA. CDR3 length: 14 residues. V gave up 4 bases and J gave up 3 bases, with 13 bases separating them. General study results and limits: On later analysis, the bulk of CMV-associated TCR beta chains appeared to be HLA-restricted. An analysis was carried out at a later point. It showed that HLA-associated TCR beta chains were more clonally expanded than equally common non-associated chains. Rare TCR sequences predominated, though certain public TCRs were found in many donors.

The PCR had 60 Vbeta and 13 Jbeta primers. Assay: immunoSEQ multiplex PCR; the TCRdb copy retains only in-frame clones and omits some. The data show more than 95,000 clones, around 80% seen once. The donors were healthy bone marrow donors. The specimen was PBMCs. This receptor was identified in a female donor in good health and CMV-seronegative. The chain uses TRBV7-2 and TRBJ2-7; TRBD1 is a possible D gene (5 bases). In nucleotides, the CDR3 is TGTGCCAGCAGCTCATTTGGGGCCCACTACGAGCAGTACTTC. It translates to CASSSFGAHYEQYF.